This TCR beta chain originates from a study of T cell repertoires in ileal Crohn's disease. The overall study: About half of patients got postoperative therapy: ten or so thiopurines, over 15 anti-TNF.

V lost 5 bases to trimming and J lost 7 bases, with 7 bases between them. Germline loops: CDR1 SGHTA, CDR2 FQGTGA. The CDR3 runs to 11 residues. Measured with immunoSEQ multiplex PCR; TCRdb has only the in-frame clones, and not every one. The sample shows about 31,000 clones, about 81% of them seen only once. Sequenced sample: ileal tissue. The chain employs TRBV7-3 and TRBJ2-3; tentative D call: TRBD1 (6 bases). The TCR originated in an adult with Crohn's disease. CDR3 protein: CASSTGNTQYF. Written as DNA, the CDR3 is TGTGCCAGCAGCACAGGGAATACGCAGTATTTT.